This T cell receptor (beta chain) was sequenced in a study of blood T cell repertoires in COVID-19 (dated by TCRdb to 2019 to 2021). A note on the overall study: Collaborator samples came from the United States, Italy and Spain and covered acute and convalescent phases of COVID-19. Where HLA class I and class II types were available, the types were taken from metadata supplied by the sample provider, not from assay-based typing. The repertoires were released in a freely available public database meant as a resource for research on the immune response to SARS-CoV-2. The material from the prospective study consisted of cDNA or gDNA derived from T cells, B-cell-depleted T cells, or PBMCs. Nearly every sample came with metadata listing a de-identified subject ID, COVID-19 status, age in years and sex. Samples were obtained from the ongoing ImmuneRACE study (first 160 participants) and from roughly 1,300 subjects provided by 6 global collaborators. Subjects who had been exposed to COVID-19, were actively infected with it, or had recovered from it provided the deeply sampled blood TCRbeta repertoires that made up the dataset. General conclusions and limits of the study: The quantity of clinical and demographic metadata differed by source and by participant and was supplied without curation.

TCRbeta CDR3 regions were amplified from genomic DNA by means of the immunoSEQ Assay, a bias-controlled multiplex PCR. The paper's processing steps were these. Nucleated cell counts per sample were estimated from amplification of reference gene primers within the assay. To quantify the absolute abundance of each unique TCRbeta CDR3 rearrangement, sequence reads were collapsed and filtered. For each sample, productive Simpson clonality was calculated as the square root of Simpson's diversity index across productive rearrangements. TCRdb limited this immuneACCESS table to in-frame rearrangements with V and J called. A share of clones is missing; checked studies link under half to unresolved V genes, and the rest is unexplained. V, J and clone size are those of that table, while D and trimming were read from the DNA. In all, the sample holds more than 300,000 clones, and just over 85% of those were seen once. The top ten constitute 10% of the sample.

Via the germline V gene, CDR1 is SGHDT and CDR2 YYEEEE. Trimming costs V 5 bases and J 4 bases, and their ends lie 15 bases apart. CDR3 length: 14 amino acids, cysteine to phenylalanine. Of all the DNA, just the CDR3 is kept, 42 bases in frame from base 1. In the case of this clone: No cognate antigen has been identified for it. No per-base quality is available; no much larger clone lies one base away.

Participants in the prospective study were aged about 18 to 89 years, lived in about two dozen United States geographic areas, and enrolled through a virtual design. To assign participants to cohorts, the prospective study relied on clinical history that participants themselves reported in a screening survey and a study questionnaire. For ImmuneRACE Cohort 3, a participant was defined as recovered based on two consecutive negative NP/OP PCR tests, clearance by a healthcare professional, or resolution of symptoms. Mobile phlebotomists in the prospective study collected whole blood, serum and a nasopharyngeal or oropharyngeal swab from every participant. Prospective study participants could optionally give additional blood draws and questionnaires over an approximately 2-month period. Blood samples from the prospective study were shipped frozen or at room temperature prior to DNA extraction.

Recombination connected TRBV5-6 to TRBJ1-2; the D gene lacks a confident call. Sequenced input: PBMCs or T cells enriched from blood (not recorded which). The sequence came from a woman under 30 who had recovered from COVID-19. For the CDR3, the sequence is CASRPRRVPYGYTF. In nucleotides, the sequence is TGTGCCAGCAGACCCCGGAGGGTTCCCTATGGCTACACCTTC.